This entry lists 18 T cell receptor beta chains sequenced from one sample in a study of OX40 agonist ivuxolimab in advanced cancers. Data came from immunoSEQ multiplex PCR; TCRdb stores just in-frame clones and leaves some out. The sample includes about 84,000 clones, approximately 90% seen only once; the top ten take 0.4% to 0.55%. This specimen was CD4+ or CD8+ T cells sorted from blood, taken in a trial of the OX40 agonist ivuxolimab. These receptors all stem from an adult with an advanced solid tumor such as melanoma, head and neck, liver or kidney cancer.

The chain uses TRBV18 and TRBJ2-7; 12 bases map to TRBD1. J gave up 7 bases and V 6 bases, and 10 bases lay outside the gene matches. Germline-derived CDR1 and CDR2 are KGHSH and LQKENI. The CDR3 contains 15 residues. The CDR3 region is CASSWPGQGAREQYF. The CDR3 DNA follows: TGTGCCAGCTCGTGGCCGGGACAGGGGGCACGGGAGCAGTACTTC.

V gene TRBV6-6 combines with J gene TRBJ1-6; the D is unclear. V was clipped by 8 bases and J by 0 bases, with 11 bases between them. This CDR3 comprises 15 residues. The germline gives CDR1 MNHNY, CDR2 SVGAGI (reference sequence). In DNA, the CDR3 is TGTGCCAGCTTAAGCTCAAGCTCCTATAATTCACCCCTCCACTTT. Translated, it gives CASLSSSSYNSPLHF.

This clone was counted once. The V gene is TRBV28, the J gene TRBJ2-7, with D perhaps TRBD2 (6 bases). The ends were cut back, 4 bases at V and 3 bases at J, with 16 bases in the middle. The CDR3 runs to 15 residues. The germline V gene has CDR1 MDHEN and CDR2 SYDVKM. CDR3 protein: CASSSPGQGGYEQYF. The CDR3, as DNA: TGTGCCAGCAGTTCCCCAGGGCAGGGAGGCTACGAGCAGTACTTC.

This clone was seen only a few times. This rearrangement joins TRBV5-1 to TRBJ1-6; D call uncertain. V gave up 0 bases and J gave up 6 bases, with 10 bases separating them. The CDR3 covers 15 residues. Germline CDR1 reads SGHRS; CDR2 reads YFSETQ. The CDR3 DNA reads TGCGCCAGCAGCTTGGCCGGGGTCCGTAATTCACCCCTCCACTTT. It encodes CASSLAGVRNSPLHF.

J is TRBJ2-1 and V is TRBV18; tentative D call: TRBD1 (5 bases). Germline-derived CDR1 and CDR2 are KGHSH and LQKENI. This CDR3 is 15 amino acids long. The ends were cut back, 4 bases at V and 4 bases at J, with 14 bases in the middle. The CDR3 DNA reads as TGTGCCAGCTCACGGGGCACAGAGAATTACAATGAGCAGTTCTTC. Protein: CASSRGTENYNEQFF.

The V call is TRBV6-4, the J call TRBJ2-2, with D perhaps TRBD1 or TRBD2 (5 bases each). Looked up from germline, CDR1 is MRHNA and CDR2 is SNTAGT. This CDR3 contains 13 residues. Between the trimmed V and J ends, which lost 11 bases and 2 bases, there was a span of 12 bases. Here the CDR3 reads CAGTRVNTGELFF. The CDR3 DNA reads as TGTGCCGGGACCCGGGTTAACACCGGGGAGCTGTTTTTT.

The chain carries TRBV6-4 and TRBJ2-1; the D call may be TRBD1 or TRBD2 (5 bases each). Trimming took off 4 bases at V and 7 bases at J, with 14 bases between the two ends. Per the germline V gene, CDR1 is MRHNA and CDR2 is SNTAGT. CDR3 size: 14 residues. This CDR3 is CASSGERGRNEQFF. Here the CDR3 DNA reads TGTGCCAGCAGTGGGGAGAGGGGTCGGAATGAGCAGTTCTTC.

The V call is TRBV5-1, the J call TRBJ1-3; a weak D match, TRBD1 (5 bases). Between the trimmed V and J ends, which lost 0 bases and 3 bases, there was a span of 7 bases. The CDR3 length is 14 residues. Per the germline V gene, CDR1 is SGHRS and CDR2 is YFSETQ. The CDR3 DNA follows: TGCGCCAGCAGCTTGGCAGGGCTTGGAAACACCATATATTTT. It translates to CASSLAGLGNTIYF.

The J gene is TRBJ1-3, the V gene TRBV7-9; D call uncertain. CDR3 size: 15 residues. Germline V CDR1 and CDR2: SEHNR, FQNEAQ (reference sequence). V was pared by 5 bases and J by 0 bases, with 11 bases between. The CDR3 loop reads CASSPMRGSGNTIYF. The CDR3 bases are TGTGCCAGCAGCCCTATGAGAGGCTCTGGAAACACCATATATTTT.

The genes are TRBV2 and TRBJ2-1, with 8 bases identical to TRBD2. Per germline, CDR1 SNHLY and CDR2 FYNNEI. The V and J ends lost 4 bases and 6 bases, in that order; junction bases with no gene match: 8. This CDR3 contains 15 residues. CDR3 in amino acids: CASSVGLGEGNEQFF. In DNA form, the CDR3 reads TGTGCCAGCAGTGTGGGACTAGGGGAGGGCAATGAGCAGTTCTTC.

This clone was seen only a few times. V and J are TRBV7-9 and TRBJ1-1, with D possibly TRBD1 on 6 matching bases. Trimming shortened V by 5 bases and J by 1 base, and 20 bases separated the two germline ends. The germline V gene encodes CDR1 SEHNR and CDR2 FQNEAQ (reference sequence). This CDR3 region has 17 residues. Here the CDR3 reads CASSRRFVGGTNTEAFF. The CDR3 coding sequence is TGTGCCAGCAGCCGCCGCTTCGTAGGGGGAACGAACACTGAAGCTTTCTTT.

This clone was observed a single time. This sequence joins TRBV25-1 and TRBJ1-4, with 7 nucleotides matching TRBD1. This CDR3 contains 13 residues. V was clipped by 4 bases and J by 8 bases; unmatched bases: 4. Germline V CDR1 and CDR2: MGHDK, SYGVNS. CDR3 amino acids: CASSGQGREKLFF. The CDR3 DNA sequence: TGTGCCAGCAGTGGACAGGGAAGGGAAAAACTGTTTTTT.

This clone was seen a single time. The V and J genes are TRBV29-1 and TRBJ2-7; 10 bases fit TRBD1. The CDR3 has 12 residues. Trimming took 5 bases from V and 5 from J; bases not matched to a gene: 3. Germline CDR1 is SQVTM and CDR2 is ANQGSEA. In DNA form, the CDR3 reads TGCAGCGTTTTGACAGGGGGCCACGAGCAGTACTTC. This translates into CSVLTGGHEQYF.

This sequence joins TRBV27 and TRBJ1-2; 9 bases map to TRBD1. Germline values: CDR1 MNHEY, CDR2 SMNVEV (reference sequence). Trimming took 4 bases from V and 8 from J; bases not matched to a gene: 5. This CDR3 has 13 residues. The CDR3 here is CASSSDRGYGYTF. CDR3 sequence (DNA): TGTGCCAGCAGTTCTGACAGGGGGTACGGCTACACCTTC.

The chain recombines TRBV11-3 with TRBJ2-5; perhaps TRBD1 as D (6 bases). Germline V gene lookup returns CDR1 SGHNT and CDR2 YENEEA. The CDR3 sequence is 14 residues long. V was pared by 4 bases and J by 1 base, with 10 bases between. CDR3 protein: CASSSHRAQETQYF. CDR3 DNA sequence: TGTGCCAGCAGCTCCCACAGGGCCCAAGAGACCCAGTACTTC.

DNA for the CDR3: TGTGCCAGCAGTGACGCTCGACTCCAACGGGAAGAGACCCAGTACTTC. Its protein product is CASSDARLQREETQYF. The J gene is TRBJ2-5, the V gene TRBV6-1; D is unclear. The V gene lost 3 bases and the J gene lost 3 bases, with 17 bases spanning the gap. CDR3 length: 16 amino acids. The V gene's germline CDR1 is MNHNS and CDR2 SASEGT.

The chain carries TRBV7-2 and TRBJ1-1; 7 bases fit TRBD1. After removal of 1 base from V and 4 bases from J, the junction contained 6 bases not matched to a gene. The CDR3 is made up of 15 amino acids. CDR1 is SGHTA and CDR2 is FQGNSA in the germline V gene. The CDR3 bases are TGTGCCAGCAGCTTAGTGGGGGCAGGGGGCACTGAAGCTTTCTTT. This encodes CASSLVGAGGTEAFF.

This sequence joins TRBV11-1 and TRBJ2-3; 11 bases align to TRBD2. The V segment lost 7 bases and the J segment 6 bases; nucleotides outside the gene matches: 12. The CDR3 runs 16 residues. CDR1 and CDR2 (germline): SGHAT, FQDESV (reference sequence). The CDR3 is CASTVRLAGFGDTQYF. The CDR3 DNA reads as TGTGCCAGCACCGTACGACTAGCGGGGTTCGGGGATACGCAGTATTTT.